What follows is one T cell receptor (beta chain) and its context. Its cognate antigen is unknown. This sample stems from a study of T-cell reconstitution after alpha-beta-depleted transplantation in children. The V end was cut by 3 bases, the J end by 0 bases, with 8 bases between. This CDR3 has 14 amino acids. Study observations and caveats: Newly produced T cells mostly provided counts and TCRbeta diversity after one year, as hyperexpanded clones declined.

A library of TCRbeta sequences, prepared with unique molecular identifiers, was generated. A single record per CDR3 protein comes from TCRdb applying MiXCR to the PCR reads. Altogether around 700,000 distinct CDR3 sequences are present, over 10% being singletons, with the ten largest covering 0.79%. The origin of this receptor is a girl aged 2 to 9 with congenital amegakaryocytic thrombocytopenia, due to receive a stem cell transplant. This specimen consisted of PBMCs, obtained before TCRalphabeta/CD19-depleted stem cell transplant. The gene calls are TRBV12-3 or TRBV12-4 and TRBJ1-2; no firm D call. This CDR3 reads CASSLMGPNYGYTF. DNA of the CDR3: TGTGCCAGCAGTTTGATGGGCCCTAACTATGGCTACACCTTC.